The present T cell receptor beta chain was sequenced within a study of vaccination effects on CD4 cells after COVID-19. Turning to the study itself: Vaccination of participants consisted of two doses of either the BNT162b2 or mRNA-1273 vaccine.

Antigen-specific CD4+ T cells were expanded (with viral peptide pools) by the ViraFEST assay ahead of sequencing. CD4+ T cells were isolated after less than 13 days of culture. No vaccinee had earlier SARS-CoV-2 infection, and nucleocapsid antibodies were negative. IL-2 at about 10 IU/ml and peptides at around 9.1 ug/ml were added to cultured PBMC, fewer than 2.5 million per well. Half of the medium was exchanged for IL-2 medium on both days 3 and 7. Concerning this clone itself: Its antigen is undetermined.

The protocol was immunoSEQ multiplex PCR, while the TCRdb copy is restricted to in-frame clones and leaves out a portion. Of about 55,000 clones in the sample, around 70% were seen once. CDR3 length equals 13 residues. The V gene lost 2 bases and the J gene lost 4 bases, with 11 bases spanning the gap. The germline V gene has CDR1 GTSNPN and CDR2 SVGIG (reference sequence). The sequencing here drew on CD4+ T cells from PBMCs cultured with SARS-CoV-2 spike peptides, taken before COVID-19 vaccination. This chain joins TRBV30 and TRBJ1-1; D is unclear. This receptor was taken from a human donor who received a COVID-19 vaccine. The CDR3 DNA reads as TGTGCCTGGAGTTGGGAGCTCGGCACTGAAGCTTTCTTT. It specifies CAWSWELGTEAFF.